This record concerns one TCR beta chain sequence. There is no known antigen for this receptor. It has no much larger one-base neighbor in the sample; base qualities were not kept. The method behind the library was the immunoSEQ multiplex PCR assay. The source study handled its data this way. A statistical classification framework was built to diagnose cytomegalovirus status from the catalog of TCR beta chain sequences. TCRdb retrieved this table from immuneACCESS and kept in-frame rearrangements only. Not all clones are present; in checked studies, unresolved V genes account for under half, and no reason is known for the remainder. Clone size and the V and J calls come from that table; the DNA yielded D and trimming. For this sample the table gives 220,000 or so clones, of which 75% to 90% were detected only once. 11% to 15% of the sample rests with the top ten. This specimen comes from a study of cytomegalovirus exposure and HLA in healthy donors (dated 2017 in TCRdb). A note on the overall study: The 500 to 700 repertoires of the first cohort and the 120 validation repertoires were produced on the same platform, according to a later analysis. In addition to the first cohort of roughly 670 subjects, a separate validation cohort of 120 different subjects was used. The study aimed to test whether cataloging public T cell receptors could reveal signatures of past pathogen exposure. The study combined high-throughput TCR immunosequencing, statistical association of individual TCRs with disease status, and machine learning to predict cytomegalovirus infection status. Beyond this particular receptor, the publication reports: All 130 or so repertoires were used to score co-occurrence in the validation cohort in a later analysis, because that analysis had no HLA typing for the cohort. The study listed 164 TCR beta chains as associated with cytomegalovirus. In vitro tests confirmed that three of the cytomegalovirus-associated TCR beta chains recognize cytomegalovirus antigens. The authors suggested that the approach could potentially be generalized to other disease states and immunological phenotypes. Cytomegalovirus status was reported to be diagnosed by the classifier with high specificity and sensitivity in both the original and validation cohorts. A later analysis found that TCRs clustered in the first cohort also tended to co-occur in the 130 or so validation repertoires, with 94% of cluster scores above 0. Across donors, most TCR sequences were observed very rarely, whereas some public TCRs were present in many individuals.

The donors were included in the validation cohort of some 120 subjects, a group kept apart from the approximately 690-subject first cohort. CDR1 and CDR2 were assigned from the germline V gene as LGHNA and YSLEER. The CDR3 holds 15 amino acids from the cysteine to the phenylalanine. Of the read, only the CDR3 DNA is kept; its 45 bases are in frame from base 1. Trimming leaves V shorter by 7 bases and J shorter by 0 bases, with the junction holding 4 bases beyond the gene matches. What was sequenced was PBMCs. The receptor was derived from a young woman in good health and CMV-seropositive. The V and J genes are TRBV4-3 and TRBJ2-2; TRBD2 aligns with 8 central bases. Read as DNA, the sequence is TGCGCCAGCAAACTAGCGGAAGCGAACACCGGGGAGCTGTTTTTT. This translates into CASKLAEANTGELFF.